The clone carrying this TCR beta chain has more than one count but fewer than ten. What it binds is not known. It was with a sample-barcoded 5' primer and a J-beta primer mix that a second PCR of about 6 to 12 cycles was run. One entry per CDR3 protein, called by TCRdb with MiXCR from the 5' RACE reads. The top ten clones hold over 30% of a sample with about 640,000 distinct CDR3 sequences, 58% of them seen once. The data are from a study of blood T cells in healthy people across ages. The study's findings and limits: Whereas aged donors had fewer naive CD4+ cells, long-lived donors had more of them and higher diversity.

This TCR was recovered from a man aged 55 to 69 in good health. Sequenced sample: blood.

CDR3 protein: CASRQPPNYGYTF. CDR3 nucleotides: TGTGCCAGCAGGCAGCCGCCTAACTATGGCTACACCTTC. The J gene is TRBJ1-2, the V gene TRBV6-2 or TRBV6-3; D is uncertain. The V gene lost 6 bases and the J gene lost 0 bases, with 8 bases spanning the gap. Germline V gene sequence: CDR1 MNHEY, CDR2 SVGEGT. There are 13 residues in the CDR3.